A single sample is the source of the 14 T cell receptor beta chains below, sequenced in a study of regulatory T cells in long-lasting Graves disease. HTBI primers from iRepertoire and Arm-PCR of CDR3 regions yielded the TCR beta libraries. TCRdb re-derived calls from the multiplex PCR reads in MiXCR, one entry per CDR3 protein. The repertoire has over 350,000 distinct CDR3 sequences, less than 15% of them found once; the top ten carry roughly 18%. Time point denoted: newly diagnosed GD, antithyroid drugs for less than 3 months. There was RNA extracted from PBMCs, and the TCR library was made from it. The sample was also linked to a second study, of T cells in Graves' hyperthyroidism and ophthalmopathy.

This sample comprised peripheral blood mononuclear cells (PBMCs), obtained at new diagnosis, from a patient treated with antithyroid drugs. The receptors come from a woman aged 45 to 65 with Graves disease.

Here the CDR3 reads CASSDIGGGMYEQYF. The CDR3, as DNA: TGTGCCAGCAGCGACATCGGGGGTGGTATGTACGAGCAGTACTTC. The chain is built from TRBV7-2 and TRBJ2-7; perhaps TRBD2 as D (6 bases). CDR1 is SGHTA, CDR2 FQGNSA, per germline. This CDR3 is 15 amino acids long. Trimming took 5 bases from V and 4 from J, leaving 18 bases between them.

The chain has TRBV5-1 and TRBJ2-1; no reliable D call. With 6 bases removed from V and 4 bases from J, the gap between germline ends came to 23 bases. CDR1 is SGHRS, CDR2 YFSETQ, per germline. This CDR3 comprises 17 residues. The CDR3 spells CASTPNPTGFNYNEQFF. In DNA form, the CDR3 reads TGCGCCAGCACTCCGAACCCTACCGGGTTCAATTACAATGAGCAGTTCTTC.

The chain links TRBV29-1 to TRBJ1-2; D call uncertain. Trimming took 3 bases from V and 6 from J, leaving 11 bases between them. Germline V gene lookup returns CDR1 SQVTM and CDR2 ANQGSEA. The CDR3 is made up of 12 amino acids. CDR3 in amino acids: CSVDRPGDGYTF. CDR3 DNA: TGCAGCGTTGACCGGCCCGGGGATGGCTACACCTTC.

Here the CDR3 reads CAISKEAGRGDGELFF. Written as DNA, the CDR3 is TGTGCCATCAGTAAGGAAGCCGGACGAGGGGACGGGGAGCTGTTTTTT. The chain employs TRBV10-3 and TRBJ2-2; perhaps D is TRBD1 or TRBD2 (5 bases each). Germline CDR1 ENHRY, CDR2 SYGVKD. Trimming took off 5 bases at V and 7 bases at J, with 20 bases between the two ends. CDR3 length: 16 residues.

This clonotype occurred many times. This chain uses TRBV3-1 with TRBJ2-7; 7 bases map to TRBD2. Germline CDR1 is LGHDT and CDR2 is YNNKEL (reference sequence). J lost 7 bases, V lost 3 bases, and 9 bases had no gene match. This CDR3 contains 14 residues. CDR3 in amino acids: CASSQDGLGREQYF. CDR3 DNA: TGTGCCAGCAGCCAGGACGGACTCGGGAGGGAGCAGTACTTC.

This clonotype has at least ten counts. The chain has TRBV18 and TRBJ2-7; D perhaps matches TRBD2 (6 bases). The CDR3 runs to 15 residues. Trimming removed 0 bases from V and 2 bases from J, with 11 bases in between. Looked up from germline, CDR1 is KGHSH and CDR2 is LQKENI. The CDR3 loop is CASSPPGLAPYEQYF. CDR3 DNA sequence: TGTGCCAGCTCACCACCGGGACTGGCCCCCTACGAGCAGTACTTC.

This clonotype was seen only a few times. The chain joins TRBV7-9 to TRBJ2-7; 7 nucleotides match TRBD1. The CDR3 runs to 15 residues. CDR1 SEHNR and CDR2 FQNEAQ come from the germline V gene (reference sequence). With 5 bases clipped from V and 1 base from J, the junction kept 8 bases outside the gene matches. The DNA for the CDR3 is TGTGCCAGCAGCCACGGGACAGTCAGTTCCTACGAGCAGTACTTC. Protein sequence: CASSHGTVSSYEQYF. Full variable domain (remainder filled in from reference TRBV7-9 and TRBJ2-7): DTGVSQNPRHKITKRGQNVTFRCDPISEHNRLYWYRQTLGQGPEFLTYFQNEAQLEKSRLLSDRFSAERPKGSFSTLEIQRTEQGDSAMYLCASSHGTVSSYEQYFGPGTRLTVT.

The sample holds many counts of this clonotype. The chain carries TRBV10-3 and TRBJ2-2; 10 nucleotides match TRBD2. CDR1 is ENHRY, CDR2 SYGVKD, per germline. CDR3 length: 16 residues. J lost 1 base, V lost 7 bases, and 6 bases had no gene match. The CDR3 region is CAINPGLALNTGELFF. As DNA, the CDR3 is TGTGCCATCAACCCGGGACTAGCGTTGAACACCGGGGAGCTGTTTTTT.

This clonotype was detected only a few times. Being one base from a much bigger clone, this may be a read error. The chain couples TRBV3-1 to TRBJ1-1, with 9 positions matching TRBD1. The V and J ends lost 2 bases and 6 bases, in that order; junction bases with no gene match: 7. Germline CDR1 reads LGHDT; CDR2 reads YNNKEL (reference sequence). The CDR3 loop spans 15 amino acids. The CDR3 here is CASSQNRGLAAEAFF. DNA of the CDR3: TGTGCCAGCAGCCAAAACAGGGGGCTGGCCGCTGAAGCTTTCTTT.

The rearrangement uses TRBV27 and TRBJ2-2; possible D gene TRBD2, 6 bases. CDR3 size: 13 residues. Germline V CDR1 and CDR2: MNHEY, SMNVEV (reference sequence). Between the trimmed V and J ends, which lost 4 bases and 6 bases, there was a span of 9 bases. CDR3 in amino acids: CASSSGGPGELFF. The CDR3 bases are TGTGCCAGCAGTTCCGGGGGTCCCGGGGAGCTGTTTTTT.

This clonotype was detected ten times or more. The V and J genes are TRBV3-1 and TRBJ2-4, with 9 bases lining up with TRBD1. V was clipped by 3 bases and J by 4 bases; unmatched bases: 4. This CDR3 comprises 15 residues. Germline V gives CDR1 LGHDT, CDR2 YNNKEL (reference sequence). The CDR3: CASSQPGTGKNIQYF. CDR3 coding DNA: TGTGCCAGCAGCCAGCCCGGGACAGGGAAAAACATTCAGTACTTC.

This clonotype was observed a few times. The V and J genes are TRBV6-1 and TRBJ2-2; 11 nucleotides agree with TRBD1. CDR3 length: 13 amino acids. J lost 4 bases, V lost 10 bases, and 2 bases had no gene match. In germline, CDR1 is MNHNS, CDR2 SASEGT. CDR3 sequence (DNA): TGTGCCACCGGACAGGGGGCCACCGGGGAGCTGTTTTTT. It translates to CATGQGATGELFF.

This clonotype occurred many times. The gene calls are TRBV11-2 and TRBJ2-1; D is ambiguous. With 5 bases removed from V and 3 bases from J, the gap between germline ends came to 5 bases. The CDR3 is 12 residues long. Germline V gene sequence: CDR1 SGHAT, CDR2 FQNNGV. The DNA for the CDR3 is TGTGCCAGCAGCCGGATCTACAATGAGCAGTTCTTC. As protein: CASSRIYNEQFF.

This clonotype has at least ten counts. This chain joins TRBV11-3 and TRBJ2-1, with TRBD2 as a possible D gene (5 bases). V lost 5 bases, J lost 0 bases, and 17 bases lay in between. From germline, CDR1 is SGHNT and CDR2 YENEEA. The CDR3 length is 17 residues. CDR3 in amino acids: CASSPSSKRSSYNEQFF. CDR3 in DNA: TGTGCCAGCAGCCCTAGCTCTAAAAGGAGCTCCTACAATGAGCAGTTCTTC. The full variable domain, in which reference TRBV11-3 and TRBJ2-1 provide the parts outside the CDR3, is EAGVVQSPRYKIIEKKQPVAFWCNPISGHNTLYWYLQNLGQGPELLIRYENEEAVDDSQLPKDRFSAERLKGVDSTLKIQPAELGDSAVYLCASSPSSKRSSYNEQFFGPGTRLTVL.